This T cell receptor (beta chain) was captured by sequencing in a study of blood T cell repertoires in COVID-19. Study overall: From the United States, Italy and Spain came samples of acute and convalescent COVID-19. Sources were T cells, B-cell-depleted T cells, or PBMCs; the material itself was cDNA or gDNA.

V was trimmed by 1 base and J by 8 bases, leaving 14 bases between them. The CDR3 spans 14 residues. Germline V gives CDR1 SEHNR, CDR2 FQNEAQ (reference sequence). Under the authors' procedure: Amplification of reference gene primers provided the estimated nucleated cell counts. The method was immunoSEQ multiplex PCR; TCRdb's version includes in-frame clones alone and lacks a portion of them. V, J and clone size reflect that table, while D and trimming were determined from the DNA. Among around 240,000 clones listed, roughly nine tenths were seen once. Cohorts were assigned according to the clinical history that participants reported.

The sample comprised PBMCs or T cells enriched from blood (not recorded which). This TCR derives from a human donor in a cohort exposed to, infected with or recovered from COVID-19 (not recorded which). The donor label of this sample is uncertain. This chain connects TRBV7-9 to TRBJ1-2; a weak D match, TRBD1 (5 bases). CDR3 region: CASSLGQPSIGYTF. Here the CDR3 DNA reads TGTGCCAGCAGCTTAGGACAGCCCTCTATCGGCTACACCTTC.